This note documents a single TCR beta chain sequence. This clonotype has just a few counts. The antigen it recognizes is unknown. One base away there is no much larger clone; base qualities are not given. These data are taken from a study of early T cells in non-severe SARS-CoV-2 infection (dated by TCRdb to the early 2020s). Study-level background: Because TCR sequencing was done on bulk RNA from unsorted whole blood, the alpha and beta chains could not be paired.

What the work shows at the level of the full study, not this receptor alone: VDJdb matching was skewed toward anti-spike CD8 responses and likely underestimated virus-specific expansions, missing private and CD4 specificities.

V is shortened by 3 bases, J by 0 bases, and the region joining them spans 5 bases. The germline V gene yields SQVTM for CDR1 and ANQGSEA for CDR2. The CDR3, cysteine through phenylalanine, is 12 amino acids long. The DNA shown is the 36-base CDR3, in frame from base 1. A case-control design nested within a healthcare worker cohort in London, UK, was used, with weekly nasopharyngeal swab PCR tests and blood sampling performed. Between 23 and 31 March 2020, the week of the UK lockdown, healthcare workers were enrolled and then followed up weekly for as long as 16 weeks. Library prep was done by 5' RACE. The instrument was a NextSeq 500. The TCR library protocol attached unique molecular identifiers to individual cDNA molecules to correct for sequencing error and PCR bias. Both TCR alpha and beta chains were sequenced, and tight co-correlation was observed between alpha and beta sequence abundances in each sample. In the authors' own workflow: Decombinator V4 was used to annotate the V gene, J gene and CDR3 of the TCR sequences. Expanded TCRs were defined as changing significantly between any two time points under a Poisson model with p below 0.0001. Abundances of TCRs were expressed as counts per million after normalisation to the total number of TCRs sequenced in each sample. TRAV1-2 paired with TRAJ12, TRAJ20 or TRAJ33 defined MAIT TCRs, while TRAV10 paired with TRAJ18 defined iNKT TCRs. VDJdb, accessed on 1 November 2021, was searched for TCRs annotated for CMV, EBV and SARS-CoV-2, and TCRs annotated for more than one antigen were excluded. The public reads were quality trimmed at Q25 with fastp and then assembled into clones with MiXCR by TCRdb, keeping productive beta chains. Rows are unified per CDR3 protein, each entry keeping the most common DNA and genes. In this record, the V and J calls reflect TCRdb's handling and not the investigators' own analysis. The sample table records about 90,000 distinct CDR3 sequences; 10% to 15% of these occur just once. The ten largest clones represent nearly 4.5% of the sample.

The sequenced sample was whole blood, obtained at baseline. This clonotype was obtained from an adult who was a healthcare worker with PCR-confirmed SARS-CoV-2 infection or an uninfected control (not recorded which). The rearranged segments are TRBV29-1 and TRBJ1-1; no D gene can be assigned with confidence. The sequenced DNA: TGCAGCGTTGACAGAGTGAACACTGAAGCTTTCTTT. This codes for CSVDRVNTEAFF.